This entry features one T cell receptor beta chain sequence. This sample is drawn from a study of blood T cell repertoires in COVID-19. Assay used: immunoSEQ multiplex PCR; TCRdb lists only in-frame clones, some missing. The sample has roughly 69,000 clones; more than 75% are singletons. The CDR3 is 11 amino acids. V was shortened by 3 bases and J by 7 bases, with 7 bases between the two germline ends. The germline CDR1 and CDR2 sequences are DFQATT and SNEGSKA (reference sequence). The sequencing input was peripheral blood. The receptor comes from a human donor in a cohort sampled during active COVID-19. The chain links TRBV20-1 to TRBJ1-5; no firm D call. The DNA of the CDR3 is TGCAGTGCTAGTGCAGGACAGCCCCAGCATTTT. This gives the protein CSASAGQPQHF.